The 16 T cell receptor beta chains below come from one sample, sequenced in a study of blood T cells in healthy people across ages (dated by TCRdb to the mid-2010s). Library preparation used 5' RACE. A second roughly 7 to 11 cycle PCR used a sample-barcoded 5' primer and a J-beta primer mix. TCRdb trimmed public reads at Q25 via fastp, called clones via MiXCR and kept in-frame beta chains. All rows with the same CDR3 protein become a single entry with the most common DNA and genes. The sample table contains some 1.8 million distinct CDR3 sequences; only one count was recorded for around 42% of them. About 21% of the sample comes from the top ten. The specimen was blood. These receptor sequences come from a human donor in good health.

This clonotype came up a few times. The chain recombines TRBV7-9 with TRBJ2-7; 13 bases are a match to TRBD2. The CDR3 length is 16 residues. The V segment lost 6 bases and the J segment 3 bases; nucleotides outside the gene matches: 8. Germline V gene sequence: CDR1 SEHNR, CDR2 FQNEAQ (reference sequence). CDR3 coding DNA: TGTGCCAGCAGTTCGGGACTAGCGGGATTGGGCTACGAGCAGTACTTC. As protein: CASSSGLAGLGYEQYF.

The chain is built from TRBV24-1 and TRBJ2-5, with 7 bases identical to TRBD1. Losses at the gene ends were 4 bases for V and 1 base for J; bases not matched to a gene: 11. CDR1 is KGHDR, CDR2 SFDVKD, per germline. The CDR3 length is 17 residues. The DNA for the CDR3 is TGTGCCACCAGTGACCGGGACAGCCCTCGAAGCCAAGAGACCCAGTACTTC. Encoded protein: CATSDRDSPRSQETQYF.

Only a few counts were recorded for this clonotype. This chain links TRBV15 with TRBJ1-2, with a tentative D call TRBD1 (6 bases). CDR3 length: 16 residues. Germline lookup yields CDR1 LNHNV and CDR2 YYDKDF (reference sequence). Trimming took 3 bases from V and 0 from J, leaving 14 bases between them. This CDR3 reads CATSRWGTQPNYGYTF. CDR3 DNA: TGTGCCACCAGCAGGTGGGGGACACAGCCTAACTATGGCTACACCTTC.

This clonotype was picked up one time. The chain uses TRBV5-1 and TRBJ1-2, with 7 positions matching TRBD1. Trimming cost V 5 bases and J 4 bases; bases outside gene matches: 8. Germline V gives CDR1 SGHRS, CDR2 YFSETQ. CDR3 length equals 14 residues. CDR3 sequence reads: CASSHDRATYGYTF. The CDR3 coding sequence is TGCGCCAGCAGTCACGACAGGGCGACCTATGGCTACACCTTC.

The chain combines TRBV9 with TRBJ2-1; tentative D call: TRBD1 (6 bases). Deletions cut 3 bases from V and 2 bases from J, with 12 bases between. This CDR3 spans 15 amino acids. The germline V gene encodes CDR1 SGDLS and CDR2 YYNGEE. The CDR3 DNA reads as TGTGCCAGCAGCGGTCGACAGGCCGCCTACAATGAGCAGTTCTTC. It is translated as CASSGRQAAYNEQFF.

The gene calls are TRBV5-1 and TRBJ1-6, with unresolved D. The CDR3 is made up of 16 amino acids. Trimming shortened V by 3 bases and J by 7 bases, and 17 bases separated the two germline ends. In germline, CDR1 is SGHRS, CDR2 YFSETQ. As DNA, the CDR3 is TGCGCCAGCAGCTCCTTGACCTCCACCCGAAATTCACCCCTCCACTTT. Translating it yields CASSSLTSTRNSPLHF.

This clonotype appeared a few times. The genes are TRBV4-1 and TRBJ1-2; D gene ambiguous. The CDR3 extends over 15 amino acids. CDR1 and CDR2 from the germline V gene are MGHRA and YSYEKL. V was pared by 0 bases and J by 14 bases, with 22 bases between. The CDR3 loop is CASSQDPNFVRAGTF. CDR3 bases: TGCGCCAGCAGCCAAGACCCAAACTTCGTAAGGGCAGGAACCTTC.

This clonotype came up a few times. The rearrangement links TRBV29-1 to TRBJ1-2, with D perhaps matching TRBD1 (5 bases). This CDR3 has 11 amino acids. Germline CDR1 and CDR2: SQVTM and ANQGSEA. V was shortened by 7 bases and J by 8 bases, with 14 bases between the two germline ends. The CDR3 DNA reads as TGCAGCGCCCAGGGTGTTTGGGGCTACACCTTC. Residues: CSAQGVWGYTF.

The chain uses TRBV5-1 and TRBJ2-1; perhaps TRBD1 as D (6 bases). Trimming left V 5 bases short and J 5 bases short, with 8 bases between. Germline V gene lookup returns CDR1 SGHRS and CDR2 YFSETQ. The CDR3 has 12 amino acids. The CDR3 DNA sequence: TGCGCCAGCAGTTGGGGGCACAATGAGCAGTTCTTC. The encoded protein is CASSWGHNEQFF.

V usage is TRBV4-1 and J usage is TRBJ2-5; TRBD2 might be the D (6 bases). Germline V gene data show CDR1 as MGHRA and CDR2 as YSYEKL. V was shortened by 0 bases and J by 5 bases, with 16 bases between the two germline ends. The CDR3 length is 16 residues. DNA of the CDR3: TGCGCCAGCAGCCAAGAAGAGGGAGGTATCGGGGAGACCCAGTACTTC. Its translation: CASSQEEGGIGETQYF.

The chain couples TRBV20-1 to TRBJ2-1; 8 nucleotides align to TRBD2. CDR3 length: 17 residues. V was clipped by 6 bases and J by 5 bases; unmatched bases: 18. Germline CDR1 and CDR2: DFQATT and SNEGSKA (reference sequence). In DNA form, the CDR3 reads TGCAGTGCCGCTTCGGTAGCGGGGTTTACTTCAAACAATGAGCAGTTCTTC. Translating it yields CSAASVAGFTSNNEQFF.

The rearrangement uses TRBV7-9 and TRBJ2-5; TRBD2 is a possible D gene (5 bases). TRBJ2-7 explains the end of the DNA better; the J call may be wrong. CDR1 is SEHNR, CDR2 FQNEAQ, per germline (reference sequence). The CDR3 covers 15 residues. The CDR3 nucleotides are TGTGCCAGCAGCTTATATAGGAATGGACTCTACGAGCAGTACTTC. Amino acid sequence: CASSLYRNGLYEQYF.

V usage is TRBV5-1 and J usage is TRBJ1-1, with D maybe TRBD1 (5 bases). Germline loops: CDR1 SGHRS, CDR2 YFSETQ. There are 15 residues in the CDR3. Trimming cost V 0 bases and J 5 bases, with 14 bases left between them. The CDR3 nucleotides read TGCGCCAGCAGCTTGGGGTTACAAGGGGTAACTGAAGCTTTCTTT. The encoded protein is CASSLGLQGVTEAFF.

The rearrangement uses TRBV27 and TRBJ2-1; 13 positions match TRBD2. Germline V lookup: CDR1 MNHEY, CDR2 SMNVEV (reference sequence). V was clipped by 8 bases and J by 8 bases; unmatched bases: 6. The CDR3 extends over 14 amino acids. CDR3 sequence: CASYRLAGGDEQFF. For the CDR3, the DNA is TGTGCCAGCTACAGACTAGCGGGGGGAGATGAGCAGTTCTTC.

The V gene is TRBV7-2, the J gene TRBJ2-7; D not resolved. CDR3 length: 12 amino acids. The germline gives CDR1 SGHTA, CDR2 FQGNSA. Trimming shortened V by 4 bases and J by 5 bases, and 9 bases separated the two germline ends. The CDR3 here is CASSSFAHEQYF. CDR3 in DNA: TGTGCCAGCAGCTCTTTCGCCCACGAGCAGTACTTC.

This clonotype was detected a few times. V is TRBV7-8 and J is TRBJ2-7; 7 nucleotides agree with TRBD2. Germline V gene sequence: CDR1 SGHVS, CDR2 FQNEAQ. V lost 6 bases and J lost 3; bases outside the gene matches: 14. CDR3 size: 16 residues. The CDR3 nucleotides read TGTGCCAGCAGTCCCCTGGCGGGGGAAATACTCTACGAGCAGTACTTC. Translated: CASSPLAGEILYEQYF.